The sequence of this T cell receptor (beta chain) was determined in a study of T cell responses to AZD1222 COVID-19 vaccine. The method was immunoSEQ multiplex PCR; TCRdb's version includes in-frame clones alone and lacks a portion of them. In the table there are more than 150,000 clones, about 90% of which are singletons. The V gene lost 4 bases and the J gene lost 5 bases, with 15 bases spanning the gap. CDR3 length: 15 residues. Germline V CDR1 and CDR2: SGHRS, YFSETQ. Source: peripheral blood, taken 28 days after the second AZD1222 dose. The clonotype was recovered from an adult who received the AZD1222 COVID-19 vaccine. The chain combines TRBV5-1 with TRBJ1-4; D perhaps matches TRBD1 (5 bases). The CDR3 reads CASSHGTGVNEKLFF. The CDR3 bases are TGCGCCAGCAGCCATGGGACGGGGGTCAATGAAAAACTGTTTTTT.